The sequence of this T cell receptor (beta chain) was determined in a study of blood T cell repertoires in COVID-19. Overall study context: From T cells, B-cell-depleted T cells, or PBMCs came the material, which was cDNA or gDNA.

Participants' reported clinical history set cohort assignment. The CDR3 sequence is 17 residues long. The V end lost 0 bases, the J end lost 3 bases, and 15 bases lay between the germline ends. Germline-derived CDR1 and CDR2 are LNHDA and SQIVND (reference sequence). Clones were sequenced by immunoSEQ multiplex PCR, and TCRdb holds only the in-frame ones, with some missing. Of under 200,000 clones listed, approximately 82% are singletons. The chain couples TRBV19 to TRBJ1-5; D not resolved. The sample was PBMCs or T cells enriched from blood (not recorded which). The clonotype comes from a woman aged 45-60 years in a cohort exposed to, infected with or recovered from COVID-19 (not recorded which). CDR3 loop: CASSIDRFTGDNQPQHF. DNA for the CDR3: TGTGCCAGTAGTATAGATCGCTTCACCGGGGACAATCAGCCCCAGCATTTT.